The T cell receptor (beta chain) under discussion was sequenced for a study of blood T cell repertoires in COVID-19. Study-wide context: Both acute and convalescent COVID-19 samples were obtained from the United States, Italy and Spain.

Categorization into cohorts depended on clinical history that participants reported. During the 2 weeks before they entered the study, exposed participants had met someone with a PCR-confirmed or clinician-diagnosed COVID-19 case. In the authors' methods: Amplifying reference gene primers gave estimates of nucleated cell counts. Clones were sequenced by immunoSEQ multiplex PCR, and TCRdb holds only the in-frame ones, with some missing. From that table come the V and J calls and clone size; the DNA was used to work out D and trimming. This sample has 250,000 or so clones, with over 80% found just once. Sequencing input: PBMCs or T cells enriched from blood (not recorded which). This receptor was obtained from a woman in her twenties or thirties who had been exposed to COVID-19.

The CDR3 coding sequence is TGTGCCAGGCGGAGACAGGGACTGTACGAGCAGTACTTC. Translating it yields CARRRQGLYEQYF. This chain links TRBV9 with TRBJ2-7; possibly TRBD1 for D (7 bases). The CDR3 runs 13 residues. The germline V and J ends were trimmed by 8 bases and 4 bases, with 16 bases remaining between them. CDR1 and CDR2 from the germline V gene are SGDLS and YYNGEE.